A single sample gave rise to the 15 T cell receptor beta chains below, sequenced in a study of blood T cell repertoires in COVID-19. Clones were read by immunoSEQ multiplex PCR, and TCRdb kept only the in-frame ones, dropping some. Of 70,000 to 85,000 clones in the sample, around 80% were seen once. The sample taken for sequencing was peripheral blood. The receptors were sampled from a man in his fifties or sixties with acute or convalescent COVID-19.

In this sample, this clone turned up once. The chain links TRBV11-3 to TRBJ2-5, with a tentative D call TRBD1 (6 bases). The CDR3 covers 13 residues. Germline V gives CDR1 SGHNT, CDR2 YENEEA. Trimming took off 6 bases at V and 2 bases at J, with 10 bases between the two ends. CDR3 residues: CASRGTGQETQYF. As DNA, the CDR3 is TGTGCCAGCAGGGGCACAGGGCAAGAGACCCAGTACTTC.

This clone showed up just a few times. The chain links TRBV7-9 to TRBJ1-1; 8 nucleotides align to TRBD1. Per germline, CDR1 SEHNR and CDR2 FQNEAQ (reference sequence). The V segment lost 5 bases and the J segment 4 bases; nucleotides outside the gene matches: 6. CDR3 length: 14 residues. Written as DNA, the CDR3 is TGTGCCAGCAGCCGGACAGGGCAGAGCACTGAAGCTTTCTTT. Its translation: CASSRTGQSTEAFF. The complete variable domain, with remaining parts taken from reference TRBV7-9 and TRBJ1-1, reads DTGVSQNPRHKITKRGQNVTFRCDPISEHNRLYWYRQTLGQGPEFLTYFQNEAQLEKSRLLSDRFSAERPKGSFSTLEIQRTEQGDSAMYLCASSRTGQSTEAFFGQGTRLTVV.

V and J are TRBV27 and TRBJ2-5; 7 positions agree with TRBD1. Germline CDR1 reads MNHEY; CDR2 reads SMNVEV (reference sequence). The trim removed 6 bases at V and 5 bases at J, leaving 6 bases unmatched. This CDR3 region has 13 residues. The CDR3 region has the DNA TGTGCCAGCAGGACGACAGGGTCCGAGACCCAGTACTTC. Residues: CASRTTGSETQYF.

V gene TRBV5-1 combines with J gene TRBJ1-1; TRBD1 matches 8 bases. V dropped 0 bases and J dropped 2; count of bases not matched to a gene: 9. Germline V lookup: CDR1 SGHRS, CDR2 YFSETQ. The CDR3 has 17 amino acids. The CDR3: CASSLAPGGSGNTEAFF. DNA for the CDR3: TGCGCCAGCAGCTTGGCCCCAGGGGGCAGTGGCAACACTGAAGCTTTCTTT.

This rearrangement joins TRBV6-4 to TRBJ1-4; 7 bases line up with TRBD1. The length of the CDR3 is 15 residues. Germline V gene lookup returns CDR1 MRHNA and CDR2 SNTAGT. V was clipped by 7 bases and J by 3 bases; unmatched bases: 8. The CDR3 loop is CASIQLQGSNEKLFF. CDR3 DNA sequence: TGTGCCAGCATTCAACTACAGGGGTCTAATGAAAAACTGTTTTTT.

The chain joins TRBV6-5 to TRBJ1-2; perhaps TRBD1 as D (5 bases). This CDR3 is built from 15 residues. Trimming cost V 0 bases and J 6 bases, with 14 bases left between them. Per the germline V gene, CDR1 is MNHEY and CDR2 is SVGAGI. The CDR3, as DNA: TGTGCCAGCAGTTACTCGAGTTCAGGGTTCAATGGCTACACCTTC. Its translation is CASSYSSSGFNGYTF.

The chain has TRBV18 and TRBJ2-7; D not resolved. This CDR3 is 14 amino acids long. V shed 3 bases and J shed 0 bases, with 9 bases lying between them. Germline V gives CDR1 KGHSH, CDR2 LQKENI. CDR3 DNA: TGTGCCAGCTCACCGTCGATACTCTCCTACGAGCAGTACTTC. Protein sequence: CASSPSILSYEQYF.

This chain links TRBV7-8 with TRBJ1-1; 8 positions agree with TRBD1. Looked up from germline, CDR1 is SGHVS and CDR2 is FQNEAQ. V shed 1 base and J 11 bases; nucleotides not matched to a gene: 6. The length of the CDR3 is 13 residues. DNA for the CDR3: TGTGCCAGCAGCTTAGAGATCCAGGGGGCTGCTTTCTTT. It yields the protein CASSLEIQGAAFF.

The V gene is TRBV6-2 or TRBV6-3, the J gene TRBJ1-6; possible D gene TRBD1, 5 bases. Trimming removed 4 bases at V and 8 bases at J, with 15 bases between. The CDR3 loop spans 15 amino acids. CDR1 is MNHEY, CDR2 SVGEGT, per germline. DNA for the CDR3: TGTGCCAGCAGTTTCGTCCCACAGGCCGATTCACCCCTCCACTTT. Protein sequence: CASSFVPQADSPLHF.

The rearrangement joins TRBV28 to TRBJ1-5; 11 bases map to TRBD1. Per the germline V gene, CDR1 is MDHEN and CDR2 is SYDVKM. Trimming cost V 6 bases and J 11 bases; bases outside gene matches: 15. CDR3 length: 16 amino acids. CDR3: CASSPSRTGGGMAQHF. In DNA form, the CDR3 reads TGTGCCAGCAGCCCGTCCCGGACAGGGGGCGGGATGGCCCAGCATTTT. The variable domain in full, with the rest retrieved from reference TRBV28 and TRBJ1-5, is DVKVTQSSRYLVKRTGEKVFLECVQDMDHENMFWYRQDPGLGLRLIYFSYDVKMKEKGDIPEGYSVSREKKERFSLILESASTNQTSMYLCASSPSRTGGGMAQHFGDGTRLSIL.

The V call is TRBV7-2, the J call TRBJ2-2; 10 bases are shared with TRBD2. Per the germline V gene, CDR1 is SGHTA and CDR2 is FQGNSA. There are 15 residues in the CDR3. V shed 2 bases and J 6 bases; nucleotides not matched to a gene: 3. The CDR3 sequence: CASSLWLAGAGELFF. The CDR3 coding sequence is TGTGCCAGCAGCTTATGGCTAGCGGGAGCCGGGGAGCTGTTTTTT.

The chain uses TRBV3-1 (or the pseudogene TRBV3-2) and TRBJ2-3, with 8 bases aligning to TRBD1. The CDR3 consists of 17 residues. CDR1 and CDR2 from the germline V gene are LGHDT and YNNKEL (reference sequence). With 1 base clipped from V and 1 base from J, the junction kept 7 bases outside the gene matches. The CDR3 region is CASSQAQTGDGTDTQYF. The CDR3 DNA is TGTGCCAGCAGCCAAGCCCAGACAGGGGATGGCACAGATACGCAGTATTTT.

The chain links TRBV27 to TRBJ2-1; 10 bases match TRBD1. V was clipped by 8 bases and J by 9 bases; unmatched bases: 16. Germline V gene sequence: CDR1 MNHEY, CDR2 SMNVEV (reference sequence). The CDR3 runs to 16 residues. The CDR3 DNA is TGTGCCAGCGGCCGGGGGGGACAGGGGTATTTTGGTGAGCAGTTCTTC. The encoded protein is CASGRGGQGYFGEQFF.

This chain connects TRBV5-1 to TRBJ2-5, with a tentative D call TRBD2 (5 bases). V lost 0 bases, J lost 2 bases, and 8 bases lay in between. This CDR3 has 14 residues. Germline V CDR1 and CDR2: SGHRS, YFSETQ. The CDR3 reads CASSLVSGQETQYF. The CDR3 bases are TGCGCCAGCAGCTTGGTAAGCGGACAAGAGACCCAGTACTTC.

The chain combines TRBV11-2 with TRBJ1-1, with D possibly matching TRBD1 (5 bases). This CDR3 contains 15 residues. CDR1 is SGHAT, CDR2 FQNNGV, per germline. With 4 bases removed from V and 4 bases from J, the gap between germline ends came to 16 bases. CDR3 coding DNA: TGTGCCAGCAGCTCCCGCCGGGCAGGGCGCACTGAAGCTTTCTTT. Amino acid sequence: CASSSRRAGRTEAFF.